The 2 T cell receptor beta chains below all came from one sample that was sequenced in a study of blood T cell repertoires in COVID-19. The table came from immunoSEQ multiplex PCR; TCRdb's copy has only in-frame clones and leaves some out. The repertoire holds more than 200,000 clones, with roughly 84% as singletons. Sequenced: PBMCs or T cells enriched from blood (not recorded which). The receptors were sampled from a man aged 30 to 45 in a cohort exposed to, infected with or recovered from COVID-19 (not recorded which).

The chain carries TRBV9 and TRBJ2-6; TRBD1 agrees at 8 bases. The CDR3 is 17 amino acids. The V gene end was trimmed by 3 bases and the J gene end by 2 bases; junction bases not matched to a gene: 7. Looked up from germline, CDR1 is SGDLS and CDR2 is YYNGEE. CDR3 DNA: TGTGCCAGCAGCGCCCAGCGACAGGGGACTGGGGCCAACGTCCTGACTTTC. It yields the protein CASSAQRQGTGANVLTF.

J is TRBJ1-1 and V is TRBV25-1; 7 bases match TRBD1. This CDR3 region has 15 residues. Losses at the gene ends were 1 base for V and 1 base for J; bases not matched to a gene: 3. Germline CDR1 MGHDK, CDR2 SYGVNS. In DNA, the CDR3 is TGTGCCAGCAGTGAATGGGGACAGCGGAACACTGAAGCTTTCTTT. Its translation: CASSEWGQRNTEAFF. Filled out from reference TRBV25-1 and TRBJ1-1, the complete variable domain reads EADIYQTPRYLVIGTGKKITLECSQTMGHDKMYWYQQDPGMELHLIHYSYGVNSTEKGDLSSESTVSRIRTEHFPLTLESARPSHTSQYLCASSEWGQRNTEAFFGQGTRLTVV.